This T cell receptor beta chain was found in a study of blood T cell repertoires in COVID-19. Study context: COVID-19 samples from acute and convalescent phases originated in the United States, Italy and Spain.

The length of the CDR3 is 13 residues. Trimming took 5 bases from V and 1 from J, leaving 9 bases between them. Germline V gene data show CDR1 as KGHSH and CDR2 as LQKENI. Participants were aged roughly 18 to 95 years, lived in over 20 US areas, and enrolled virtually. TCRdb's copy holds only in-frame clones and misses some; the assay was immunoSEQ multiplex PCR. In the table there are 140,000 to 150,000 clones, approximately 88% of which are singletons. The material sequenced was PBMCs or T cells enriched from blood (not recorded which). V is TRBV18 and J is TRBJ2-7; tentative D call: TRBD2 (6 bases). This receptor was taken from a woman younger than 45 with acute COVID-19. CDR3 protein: CASSERASYEQYF. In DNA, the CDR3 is TGTGCCAGCTCAGAGCGGGCTTCCTACGAGCAGTACTTC.